The clone carrying this TCR beta chain was seen a handful of times. V lost 3 bases, J lost 3 bases, and 9 bases lay in between. Germline V gene sequence: CDR1 MNHEY, CDR2 SMNVEV (reference sequence). The CDR3 runs 14 residues. The sample comes from a study of shared clonotypes between healthy human individuals. Only in-frame clones appear in the TCRdb table, and some are missing; sequencing was by immunoSEQ multiplex PCR. The top ten hold roughly 1.8% of the sample, which has under 850,000 clones, roughly two thirds seen once. The chain employs TRBV27 and TRBJ1-5; tentatively, D is TRBD1 (6 bases). Sequencing was carried out using memory CD4+ T cells sorted from blood. Specified subset: CD45RA-negative fraction. This sequence was found in a woman aged 30 to 39 in good health. CDR3 DNA sequence: TGTGCCAGCAGTTTGGGGGGGGCCAATCAGCCCCAGCATTTT. As protein: CASSLGGANQPQHF.